These T cell receptor beta chains were read from a single sample in a study of blood T cell repertoires in COVID-19. TCRdb's table, derived via immunoSEQ multiplex PCR, lists solely in-frame clones and lacks some. The sample records approximately 270,000 clones, approximately 90% being singletons. Sequenced material: peripheral blood. The receptors originated from a man between 18 and 29 years old with active or convalescent COVID-19. The CDR3 runs from the conserved cysteine through the conserved F or W. Each record gives: D gene, J gene, V gene, clone size, CDR3 protein, CDR3 DNA. The D gene is left open where the match is weak. The listing skips clone size in some rows; elsewhere it reads once, few, many or a size class.

TRBD2 | TRBJ2-1 | TRBV9 | . | CASSVGPAGGMNEQFF | TGTGCCAGCAGCGTAGGCCCAGCGGGAGGGATGAATGAGCAGTTCTTC
. | TRBJ2-7 | TRBV5-1 | . | CASSRGNRDSYEQYF | TGCGCCAGCAGCCGCGGGAACCGGGACAGCTACGAGCAGTACTTC
TRBD2 | TRBJ2-7 | TRBV3-1/TRBV3-2 | . | CASTLGLAGYEQYF | TGTGCCAGCACCCTGGGGCTAGCGGGCTACGAGCAGTACTTC
. | TRBJ1-2 | TRBV5-1 | . | CASRPVGGFDGYTF | TGCGCCAGCAGACCGGTGGGGGGTTTCGATGGCTACACCTTC
TRBD2 | TRBJ2-1 | TRBV5-4 | once | CATTAGGEQFF | TGTGCCACTACTGCGGGGGGAGAGCAGTTCTTC
TRBD1 | TRBJ1-1 | TRBV4-3 | . | CASSQDFGTGGRNTEAFF | TGCGCCAGCAGCCAAGATTTTGGGACAGGGGGTAGGAACACTGAAGCTTTCTTT
TRBD1 | TRBJ2-1 | TRBV14 | . | CASSQGVGTVSIMEQFF | TGTGCCAGCAGCCAAGGAGTTGGGACAGTATCGATTATGGAGCAGTTCTTC
. | TRBJ2-7 | TRBV9 | . | CASSVGTTGTYEQYF | TGTGCCAGCAGCGTAGGGACGACAGGTACCTACGAGCAGTACTTC
TRBD2 | TRBJ2-5 | TRBV7-2 | once | CASSLGNRGGQTQYF | TGTGCCAGCAGCTTAGGAAATCGCGGGGGGCAGACCCAGTACTTC
TRBD1 | TRBJ1-4 | TRBV9 | . | CASSVGQGNEKLFF | TGTGCCAGCAGCGTAGGACAGGGAAATGAAAAACTGTTTTTT
. | TRBJ1-1 | TRBV19 | . | CASSISENTEAFF | TGTGCCAGTAGTATAAGCGAGAACACTGAAGCTTTCTTT
TRBD1 | TRBJ1-1 | TRBV30 | . | CAWSRPDRVGTEAFF | TGTGCCTGGAGTCGACCAGACAGGGTAGGGACTGAAGCTTTCTTT
. | TRBJ2-7 | TRBV21-1 | . | CASSNDRGRSYEQYF | TGTGCCAGCAGCAACGACAGGGGACGAAGCTACGAGCAGTACTTC
. | TRBJ1-2 | TRBV6-1 | . | CASSEAGPWDYGYTF | TGTGCCAGCAGTGAGGCGGGCCCGTGGGACTATGGCTACACCTTC
TRBD1 | TRBJ1-2 | TRBV10-2 | once | CATTSQGRNGYTF | TGCGCCACGACTTCACAGGGGAGAAATGGCTACACCTTC
. | TRBJ1-3 | TRBV7-9 | . | CASVSQAVGNTIYF | TGTGCCAGCGTCTCTCAGGCCGTGGGAAACACCATATATTTT
. | TRBJ1-1 | TRBV28 | . | CASSFGGALNTEAFF | TGTGCCAGCAGTTTTGGAGGGGCCCTGAACACTGAAGCTTTCTTT
TRBD1 | TRBJ1-5 | TRBV19 | . | CASSIAIDRGRQPQHF | TGTGCCAGTAGTATAGCTATAGACAGGGGGCGTCAGCCCCAGCATTTT
TRBD2 | TRBJ2-7 | TRBV5-4 | . | CASSHGLAGSSYEQYF | TGTGCCAGCAGCCACGGACTAGCTGGTAGCTCCTACGAGCAGTACTTC
. | TRBJ2-6 | TRBV6-6 | . | CASSYSPDSGANVLTF | TGTGCCAGCAGTTACTCGCCAGACTCTGGGGCCAACGTCCTGACTTTC
TRBD2 | TRBJ2-2 | TRBV2 | . | CASRLRGGSTGELFF | TGTGCCAGCAGGTTGCGGGGGGGTAGCACCGGGGAGCTGTTTTTT
. | TRBJ2-3 | TRBV5-4 | . | CASSSQQEDTQYF | TGTGCCAGCAGCTCCCAACAGGAAGATACGCAGTATTTT
. | TRBJ2-3 | TRBV9 | . | CASSGGTGLRESPDTQYF | TGTGCCAGCAGCGGGGGGACAGGCCTGCGGGAGTCTCCAGATACGCAGTATTTT
. | TRBJ2-5 | TRBV27 | . | CASSFAGLETQYF | TGTGCCAGCAGTTTCGCAGGGTTGGAGACCCAGTACTTC
TRBD1 | TRBJ1-6 | TRBV7-2 | once | CASSLAGAGGSPLHF | TGTGCCAGCAGCTTAGCCGGGGCAGGGGGTTCACCCCTCCACTTT
. | TRBJ1-2 | TRBV27 | . | CASSLFSAVGNYGYTF | TGTGCCAGCAGTTTATTTAGCGCAGTTGGGAACTATGGCTACACCTTC
. | TRBJ2-7 | TRBV18 | . | CASSLRDTYYEQYF | TGTGCCAGCTCACTCCGGGACACCTACTACGAGCAGTACTTC
TRBD2 | TRBJ2-7 | TRBV9 | . | CASSVVRLAGGNGYEQYF | TGTGCCAGCAGCGTAGTGAGACTAGCGGGAGGGAATGGCTACGAGCAGTACTTC
TRBD2 | TRBJ2-3 | TRBV5-5 | . | CASSFLAGGPTDTQYF | TGTGCCAGCAGCTTCTTAGCGGGAGGGCCCACAGATACGCAGTATTTT
TRBD1 | TRBJ2-7 | TRBV19 | . | CASSTGTGVYEQYF | TGTGCCAGTAGCACCGGGACAGGAGTTTACGAGCAGTACTTC
TRBD2 | TRBJ2-1 | TRBV7-8 | once | CASSPLAGFSYNEQFF | TGTGCCAGCAGCCCCTTAGCGGGGTTCTCCTACAATGAGCAGTTCTTC
. | TRBJ2-3 | TRBV27 | . | CASSSPSPSSTDTQYF | TGTGCCAGCAGTTCCCCTAGTCCCTCGAGCACAGATACGCAGTATTTT
. | TRBJ2-7 | TRBV13 | . | CASSLMGSPYEQYF | TGTGCCAGCAGCTTAATGGGCTCACCCTACGAGCAGTACTTC
. | TRBJ1-1 | TRBV9 | . | CASSVDGQYTEAFF | TGTGCCAGCAGCGTAGATGGGCAGTACACTGAAGCTTTCTTT
. | TRBJ2-7 | TRBV19 | . | CASSIALGGSYEQYF | TGTGCCAGTAGTATCGCTCTGGGGGGTTCCTACGAGCAGTACTTC
TRBD1 | TRBJ1-2 | TRBV29-1 | . | CSAVPGQDLYGYTF | TGCAGCGCCGTCCCGGGACAGGACCTCTATGGCTACACCTTC
. | TRBJ2-2 | TRBV3-1/TRBV3-2 | . | CASSQGVRGPNTGELFF | TGTGCCAGCAGCCAAGGGGTGAGAGGCCCAAACACCGGGGAGCTGTTTTTT
. | TRBJ1-2 | TRBV29-1 | . | CSVLPPANSNYGYTF | TGCAGCGTCCTTCCACCTGCTAATTCCAACTATGGCTACACCTTC
. | TRBJ2-5 | TRBV3-1/TRBV3-2 | . | CASSQDHEVIQETQYF | TGTGCCAGCAGCCAAGATCATGAGGTAATACAAGAGACCCAGTACTTC
. | TRBJ2-5 | TRBV7-2 | . | CASSLAGSVSPQETQYF | TGTGCCAGCAGCTTAGCCGGGTCGGTCAGTCCCCAAGAGACCCAGTACTTC
. | TRBJ1-4 | TRBV9 | . | CASSVNYNEKLFF | TGTGCCAGCAGCGTTAACTATAATGAAAAACTGTTTTTT
. | TRBJ2-7 | TRBV4-2 | . | CASSQPRGEDGIYEQYF | TGTGCCAGCAGCCAACCGAGAGGGGAGGACGGAATCTACGAGCAGTACTTC
TRBD1 | TRBJ2-7 | TRBV3-1/TRBV3-2 | . | CASSDGQGVYEQYF | TGTGCCAGCAGTGACGGACAGGGTGTTTACGAGCAGTACTTC
. | TRBJ1-3 | TRBV6-5 | few | CASSYSRGQGNTIYF | TGTGCCAGCAGTTACTCTAGGGGCCAAGGAAACACCATATATTTT
TRBD2 | TRBJ2-1 | TRBV14 | few | CASRLKGGPSGGVKQFF | TGTGCCAGCAGACTTAAGGGCGGGCCTAGCGGGGGTGTGAAGCAGTTCTTC
TRBD2 | TRBJ2-3 | TRBV5-1 | . | CASSIAGFTDTQYF | TGCGCCAGCAGCATAGCGGGGTTCACAGATACGCAGTATTTT
TRBD2 | TRBJ2-7 | TRBV20-1 | once | CSASRSGSYEQYF | TGCAGTGCTAGTCGTAGCGGGAGCTACGAGCAGTACTTC
. | TRBJ1-2 | TRBV28 | . | CASSLEAFYGYTF | TGTGCCAGCAGTTTGGAGGCGTTCTATGGCTACACCTTC
. | TRBJ2-5 | TRBV7-7 | once | CASSPGGEARQETQYF | TGTGCCAGCAGCCCAGGTGGGGAGGCCCGGCAGGAGACCCAGTACTTC
. | TRBJ2-3 | TRBV4-1 | . | CASSPADRTDTQYF | TGCGCCAGCAGCCCGGCGGATAGGACAGATACGCAGTATTTT
TRBD1 | TRBJ2-7 | TRBV5-5 | . | CASSSTGTGVEEQYF | TGTGCCAGCAGCTCAACCGGGACAGGGGTCGAGGAGCAGTACTTC
. | TRBJ2-1 | TRBV15 | . | CATKTKFQDNEQFF | TGTGCCACCAAAACAAAGTTTCAGGACAATGAGCAGTTCTTC
. | TRBJ1-6 | TRBV4-3 | . | CASSQVSQVNSPLHF | TGCGCCAGCAGCCAAGTAAGCCAGGTGAATTCACCCCTCCACTTT
TRBD2 | TRBJ2-1 | TRBV11-2 | . | CASSWGLAGGNYNEQFF | TGTGCCAGCAGCTGGGGACTAGCGGGGGGAAATTACAATGAGCAGTTCTTC